This TCR beta chain was sequenced for a study of blood T cell repertoires in COVID-19. At the level of the study: The cDNA or gDNA used as material had been derived from T cells, B-cell-depleted T cells, or PBMCs.

This study enrolled people aged roughly 18 to 89 from about two dozen US geographic areas. Participant-given clinical history determined each cohort assignment. Donors of Cohort 3 who recovered were those that had two negative PCRs, clearance, or symptom resolution. Sequenced by immunoSEQ multiplex PCR; TCRdb stores in-frame clones only, minus some. Among 150,000 to 200,000 clones listed, under 90% were seen once. The CDR3 covers 15 residues. The J segment lost 8 bases and the V segment lost 0 bases, leaving 6 bases of the junction unmatched. Germline CDR1 is SGHDN and CDR2 is FVKESK. The chain is built from TRBV14 and TRBJ1-2, with TRBD1 identical over 10 bases. This receptor was obtained from a woman in her sixties who had recovered from COVID-19. Sequencing input: PBMCs or T cells enriched from blood (not recorded which). The chain's CDR3 is CASSQDWDRGLGYTF. The CDR3 DNA follows: TGTGCCAGCAGCCAAGATTGGGACAGGGGACTCGGCTACACCTTC.